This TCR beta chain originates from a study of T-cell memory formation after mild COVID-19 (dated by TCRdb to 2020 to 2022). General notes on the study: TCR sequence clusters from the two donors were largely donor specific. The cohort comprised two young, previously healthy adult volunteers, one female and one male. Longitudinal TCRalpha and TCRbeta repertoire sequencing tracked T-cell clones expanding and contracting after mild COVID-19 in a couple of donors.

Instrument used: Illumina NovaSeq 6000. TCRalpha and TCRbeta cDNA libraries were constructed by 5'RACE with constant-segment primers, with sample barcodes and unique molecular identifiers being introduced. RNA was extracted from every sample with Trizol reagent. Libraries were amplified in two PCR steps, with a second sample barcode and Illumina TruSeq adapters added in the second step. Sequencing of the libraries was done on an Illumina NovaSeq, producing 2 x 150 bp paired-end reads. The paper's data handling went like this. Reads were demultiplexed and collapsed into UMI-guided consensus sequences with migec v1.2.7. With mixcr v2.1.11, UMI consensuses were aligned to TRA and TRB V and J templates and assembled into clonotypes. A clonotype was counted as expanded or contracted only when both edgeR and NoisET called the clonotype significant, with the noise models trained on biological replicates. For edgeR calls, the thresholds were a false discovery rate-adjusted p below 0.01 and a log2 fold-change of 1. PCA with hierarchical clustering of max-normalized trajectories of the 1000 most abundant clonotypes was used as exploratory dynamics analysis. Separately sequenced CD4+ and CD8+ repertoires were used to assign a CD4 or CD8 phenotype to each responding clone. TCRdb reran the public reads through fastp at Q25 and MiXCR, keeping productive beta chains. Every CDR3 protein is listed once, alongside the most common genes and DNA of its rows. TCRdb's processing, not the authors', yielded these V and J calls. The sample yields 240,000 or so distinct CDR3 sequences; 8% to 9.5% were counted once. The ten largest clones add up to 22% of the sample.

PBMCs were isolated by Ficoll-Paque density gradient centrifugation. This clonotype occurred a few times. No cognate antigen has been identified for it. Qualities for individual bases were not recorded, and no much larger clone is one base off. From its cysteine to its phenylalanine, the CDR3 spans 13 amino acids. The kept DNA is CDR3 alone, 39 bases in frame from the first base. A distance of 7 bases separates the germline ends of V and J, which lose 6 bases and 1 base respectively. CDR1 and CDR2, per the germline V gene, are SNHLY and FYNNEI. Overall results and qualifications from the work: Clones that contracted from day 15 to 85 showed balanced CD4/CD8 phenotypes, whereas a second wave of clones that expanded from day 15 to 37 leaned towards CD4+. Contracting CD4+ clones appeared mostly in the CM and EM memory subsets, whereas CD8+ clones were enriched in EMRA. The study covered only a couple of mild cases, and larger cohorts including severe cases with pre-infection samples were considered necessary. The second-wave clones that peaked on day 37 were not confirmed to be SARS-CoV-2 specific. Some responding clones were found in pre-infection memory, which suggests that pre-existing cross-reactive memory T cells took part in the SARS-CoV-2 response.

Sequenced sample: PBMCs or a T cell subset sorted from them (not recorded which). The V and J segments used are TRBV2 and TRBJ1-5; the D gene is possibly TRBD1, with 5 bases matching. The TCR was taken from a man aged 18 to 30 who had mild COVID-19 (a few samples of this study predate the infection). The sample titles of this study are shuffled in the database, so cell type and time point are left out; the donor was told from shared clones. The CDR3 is CASRTVSNQPQHF. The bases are TGTGCCAGCAGGACAGTAAGCAATCAGCCCCAGCATTTT.